Listed below are T cell receptor beta chains from one sample, sequenced in a study of cytomegalovirus exposure and HLA in healthy donors. The repertoire was sequenced with immunoSEQ multiplex PCR; TCRdb's copy has only in-frame clones and lacks some. Of about 110,000 clones in the sample, less than 80% are singletons; the top ten hold about 8%. The sequenced material came from PBMCs. All receptors derive from a woman aged 50 to 65 in good health and CMV-seropositive. CDR3s include the opening cysteine and the closing phenylalanine or tryptophan. Fields, in order: clone size, J gene, D gene, V gene, CDR3 protein, CDR3 DNA. A D gene is named only where the DNA matches it firmly. For some rows the clone size is stated as once, few or many, or as a class when expanded; others skip it.

NA,TRBJ2-1,NA,TRBV7-9,CSSSGDSDEQFF,TGTTCCAGCAGCGGGGACAGCGATGAGCAGTTCTTC
NA,TRBJ2-1,NA,TRBV6-1,CATKTSYSYNEQFF,TGTGCCACCAAGACTAGTTACTCCTACAATGAGCAGTTCTTC
few,TRBJ2-3,NA,TRBV19,CASSIGAIPLSSLTQYF,TGTGCCAGTAGTATAGGTGCCATCCCCCTATCTAGCCTAACGCAGTATTTT
NA,TRBJ1-1,TRBD1,TRBV7-6,CASSSRTGGVDTEAFF,TGTGCCAGCAGCTCCCGGACAGGGGGAGTAGACACTGAAGCTTTCTTT
few,TRBJ1-3,TRBD1,TRBV12-5,CASGLDARGPRNTIYF,TGTGCTAGTGGTTTGGACGCAAGGGGGCCACGAAACACCATATATTTT
NA,TRBJ2-3,NA,TRBV2,CASSERLSGTDTQYF,TGTGCCAGCAGTGAACGCCTTTCAGGCACAGATACGCAGTATTTT
NA,TRBJ2-5,NA,TRBV2,CASSEAFGLGETQYF,TGTGCCAGCAGTGAAGCCTTCGGACTGGGAGAGACCCAGTACTTC
NA,TRBJ1-5,NA,TRBV19,CASSMGLNQPQHF,TGTGCCAGTAGTATGGGCCTCAATCAGCCCCAGCATTTT
NA,TRBJ2-1,TRBD1,TRBV11-1,CASSLASTGGGSNEQFF,TGTGCCAGCAGCTTAGCCTCGACAGGGGGCGGGTCCAATGAGCAGTTCTTC
NA,TRBJ2-3,NA,TRBV7-2,CASSRRGADTQYF,TGTGCCAGCAGCCGGAGGGGTGCAGATACGCAGTATTTT
NA,TRBJ2-7,TRBD2,TRBV7-6,CASSLGGGSYEQYF,TGTGCCAGCAGCTTAGGCGGGGGGTCCTACGAGCAGTACTTC
NA,TRBJ1-1,TRBD1,TRBV27,CTSGSGQGSEAFF,TGTACCAGCGGCTCTGGACAGGGGTCTGAAGCTTTCTTT
NA,TRBJ2-3,NA,TRBV4-3,CASSQEGVRTDTQYF,TGCGCCAGCAGCCAAGAGGGCGTCCGCACAGATACGCAGTATTTT
NA,TRBJ1-1,NA,TRBV6-5,CASSTGTLMNTEAFF,TGTGCCAGCAGCACCGGGACACTCATGAACACTGAAGCTTTCTTT
once,TRBJ2-5,NA,TRBV4-3,CASSQGLGATQYF,TGCGCCAGCAGCCAAGGACTAGGAGCGACCCAGTACTTC
NA,TRBJ1-1,NA,TRBV2,CASIESAGTDNTEAFF,TGTGCCAGCATCGAATCAGCGGGGACGGATAACACTGAAGCTTTCTTT
NA,TRBJ1-6,NA,TRBV2,CASSDEQAPNSPLHF,TGTGCCAGCAGTGATGAACAGGCGCCTAATTCACCCCTCCACTTT
NA,TRBJ2-5,TRBD1,TRBV7-9,CASSGTGSGETQYF,TGTGCCAGCAGCGGGACAGGGTCGGGAGAGACCCAGTACTTC
NA,TRBJ2-1,TRBD2,TRBV6-1,CASSDPGLAGVYEQFF,TGTGCCAGCAGTGACCCGGGACTAGCGGGAGTTTATGAGCAGTTCTTC
NA,TRBJ1-5,TRBD1,TRBV19,CASTATGSSQPQHF,TGTGCCAGTACCGCGACAGGGAGTAGCCAGCCCCAGCATTTT
once,TRBJ2-2,TRBD2,TRBV5-3,CARRPTSGITGELFF,TGTGCCAGAAGACCGACTAGCGGAATCACCGGGGAGCTGTTTTTT
NA,TRBJ2-1,TRBD2,TRBV4-3,CASSQDGASGDNEQFF,TGCGCCAGCAGCCAAGATGGGGCTAGCGGGGACAATGAGCAGTTCTTC
NA,TRBJ2-7,NA,TRBV10-3,CAISESGPYEQYF,TGCGCCATCAGTGAGAGCGGCCCCTACGAGCAGTACTTC
NA,TRBJ1-3,NA,TRBV4-1,CASGAGTGSGNTIYF,TGCGCCAGCGGGGCGGGAACGGGCTCTGGAAACACCATATATTTT
NA,TRBJ2-2,NA,TRBV6-6,CASSYSASNTGELFF,TGTGCCAGCAGTTACTCGGCTAGTAACACCGGGGAGCTGTTTTTT
NA,TRBJ1-6,TRBD1,TRBV5-4,CASSPGTGRSPLHF,TGTGCCAGCAGCCCCGGGACAGGACGGTCACCCCTCCACTTT
NA,TRBJ2-1,NA,TRBV7-2,CASSLASSVYNEQFF,TGTGCCAGCAGCTTAGCATCGAGCGTCTACAATGAGCAGTTCTTC